The present TCR beta chain was sequenced within a study of shared clonotypes between healthy human individuals. Study-level information: Three plates were used per donor for CD4 naive, three for CD4 memory, two for CD8 naive and one for CD8 memory.

Naive CD8 cells lacked CD45RO and underwent positive selection for CCR7, leaving out terminally differentiated effector memory CD45RA+ cells. About this clone: Its antigen is still unknown.

Original handling: Filtering differed because ImmunoSEQ produced junction-only sequences that carried no quality scores. Profiling relied on immunoSEQ multiplex PCR, and the TCRdb table lists in-frame clones only, not all of them. V and J calls and clone size follow that table, whereas D and trimming were derived from the DNA. Here the sample spans 2 million to 2.5 million clones, about 95% being singletons. Deletions cut 0 bases from V and 7 bases from J, with 21 bases between. The germline V gene encodes CDR1 GTSNPN and CDR2 SVGIG (reference sequence). The CDR3 has 16 residues. General observations from the study: Sequencing of the sorted subsets was shown by rarefaction to be incomplete despite large depth.

The chain combines TRBV30 with TRBJ1-2; D is possibly TRBD1 (5 bases). The TCR was taken from a man aged 18 to 29 in good health. The sample comprised naive CD8+ T cells sorted from blood. The CDR3 nucleotides read TGTGCCTGGAGTGTCCCGGGAGAGGGACGGCTCACTGGCTACACCTTC. Its translation: CAWSVPGEGRLTGYTF. The full variable domain, rest sourced from reference TRBV30 and TRBJ1-2, is SQTIHQWPATLVQPVGSPLSLECTVEGTSNPNLYWYRQAAGRGLQLLFYSVGIGQISSEVPQNLSASRPQDRQFILSSKKLLLSDSGFYLCAWSVPGEGRLTGYTFGSGTRLTVV.